The next 4 T cell receptor beta chains were all read from a single sample in a study of CD8 T cells in ankylosing spondylitis. Study-wide results and limits: Several highly homologous variants made up a TCR beta motif, and this motif appeared characteristic of ankylosing spondylitis blood.

TCRdb re-called the 5' RACE reads with MiXCR, one entry per CDR3 protein. The sample lists fewer than 750,000 distinct CDR3 sequences; roughly 20% were seen once. These TCRs' antigens remain unknown. The source material was blood, either unsorted or a sorted T cell fraction (not recorded which). These receptors all stem from a male donor with ankylosing spondylitis.

The CDR3 region is CASSLRGQGSYGYTF. CDR3 sequence (DNA): TGTGCCAGCAGCTTGAGGGGACAGGGAAGCTATGGCTACACCTTC. The chain combines TRBV12-3 or TRBV12-4 with TRBJ1-2; 9 bases fit TRBD1. V shed 6 bases, J shed 4 bases, and the junction held 9 bases outside the gene matches. This CDR3 region has 15 residues.

This clonotype was seen a few times. This chain uses TRBV2 with TRBJ2-3, with 8 bases aligning to TRBD2. The CDR3 covers 15 residues. Trimming took 3 bases from V and 4 from J; bases not matched to a gene: 6. CDR1 and CDR2 from the germline V gene are SNHLY and FYNNEI. CDR3 residues: CASSDERGRADTQYF. The DNA of the CDR3 is TGTGCCAGCAGTGACGAGCGGGGGAGGGCAGATACGCAGTATTTT.

This clonotype was counted a few times. The V gene is TRBV4-2, the J gene TRBJ2-1; D call uncertain. The CDR3 runs to 13 residues. Germline-derived CDR1 and CDR2 are LGHNA and YNFKEQ. V was cut by 3 bases and J by 5 bases, with 8 bases left in between. The CDR3 reads CASSHNRDNEQFF. The CDR3 nucleotides are TGTGCCAGCAGCCACAACAGAGACAATGAGCAGTTCTTC.

This chain connects TRBV29-1 to TRBJ2-4, with 7 bases aligning to TRBD1. CDR3 length equals 12 residues. With V trimmed by 4 bases and J by 10 bases, 7 bases remained unmatched. Germline CDR1 is SQVTM and CDR2 is ANQGSEA. The CDR3, as DNA: TGCAGCGTTGGAGAAAAGGGGGCGATTCAGTACTTC. This gives the protein CSVGEKGAIQYF.